This T cell receptor beta chain was found in a study of OX40 agonist ivuxolimab in advanced cancers. The assay was immunoSEQ multiplex PCR, and TCRdb's table has in-frame clones only and misses some. The sample contains more than 15,000 clones, just under 75% of which appear only once. The V and J ends lost 0 bases and 4 bases respectively, with 12 bases between them. The CDR3 contains 15 residues. Germline V gives CDR1 SGHKS, CDR2 YYEKEE (reference sequence). Exclusion of a patient followed from autoimmune disease history or systemic immunosuppression. The chain carries TRBV5-5 and TRBJ2-3; TRBD2 is a possible D gene (6 bases). The sample here was CD4+ or CD8+ T cells sorted from blood, taken in a trial of the OX40 agonist ivuxolimab. The sequence was obtained from an adult with an advanced solid tumor such as melanoma, head and neck, liver or kidney cancer. CDR3 in amino acids: CASSLVLLAADTQYF. The CDR3 DNA is TGTGCCAGCAGCTTGGTCCTATTAGCGGCAGATACGCAGTATTTT.